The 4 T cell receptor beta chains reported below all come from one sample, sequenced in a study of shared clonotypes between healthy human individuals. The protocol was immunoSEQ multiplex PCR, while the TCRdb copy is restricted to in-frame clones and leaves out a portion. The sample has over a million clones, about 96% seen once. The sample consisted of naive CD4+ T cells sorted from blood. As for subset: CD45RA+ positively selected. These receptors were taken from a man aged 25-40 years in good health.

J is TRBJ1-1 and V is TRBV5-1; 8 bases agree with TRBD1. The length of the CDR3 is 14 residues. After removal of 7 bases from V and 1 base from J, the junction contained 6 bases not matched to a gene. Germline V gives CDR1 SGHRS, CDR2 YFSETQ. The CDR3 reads CASRNGTGNTEAFF. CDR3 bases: TGCGCCAGCCGGAACGGGACAGGGAACACTGAAGCTTTCTTT. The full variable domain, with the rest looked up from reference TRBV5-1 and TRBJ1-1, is KAGVTQTPRYLIKTRGQQVTLSCSPISGHRSVSWYQQTPGQGLQFLFEYFSETQRNKGNFPGRFSGRQFSNSRSEMNVSTLELGDSALYLCASRNGTGNTEAFFGQGTRLTVV.

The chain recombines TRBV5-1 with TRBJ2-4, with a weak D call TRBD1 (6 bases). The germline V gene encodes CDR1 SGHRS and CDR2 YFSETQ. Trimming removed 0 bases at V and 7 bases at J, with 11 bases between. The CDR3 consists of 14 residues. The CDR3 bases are TGCGCCAGCAGCTTGGGCAGGGGCCTTAACATTCAGTACTTC. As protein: CASSLGRGLNIQYF.

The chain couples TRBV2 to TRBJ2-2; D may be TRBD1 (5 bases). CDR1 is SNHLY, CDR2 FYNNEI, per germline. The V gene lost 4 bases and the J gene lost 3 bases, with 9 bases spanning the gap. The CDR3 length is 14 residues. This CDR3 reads CASSVRRDTGELFF. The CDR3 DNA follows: TGTGCCAGCAGTGTTCGCAGGGACACCGGGGAGCTGTTTTTT.

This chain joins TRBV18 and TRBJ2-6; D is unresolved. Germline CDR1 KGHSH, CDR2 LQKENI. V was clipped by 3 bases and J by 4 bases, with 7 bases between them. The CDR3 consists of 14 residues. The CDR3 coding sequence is TGTGCCAGCTCACCGGCGACAGGGGCCAACGTCCTGACTTTC. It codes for CASSPATGANVLTF. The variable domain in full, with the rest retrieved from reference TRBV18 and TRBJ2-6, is NAGVMQNPRHLVRRRGQEARLRCSPMKGHSHVYWYRQLPEEGLKFMVYLQKENIIDESGMPKERFSAEFPKEGPSILRIQQVVRGDSAAYFCASSPATGANVLTFGAGSRLTVL.